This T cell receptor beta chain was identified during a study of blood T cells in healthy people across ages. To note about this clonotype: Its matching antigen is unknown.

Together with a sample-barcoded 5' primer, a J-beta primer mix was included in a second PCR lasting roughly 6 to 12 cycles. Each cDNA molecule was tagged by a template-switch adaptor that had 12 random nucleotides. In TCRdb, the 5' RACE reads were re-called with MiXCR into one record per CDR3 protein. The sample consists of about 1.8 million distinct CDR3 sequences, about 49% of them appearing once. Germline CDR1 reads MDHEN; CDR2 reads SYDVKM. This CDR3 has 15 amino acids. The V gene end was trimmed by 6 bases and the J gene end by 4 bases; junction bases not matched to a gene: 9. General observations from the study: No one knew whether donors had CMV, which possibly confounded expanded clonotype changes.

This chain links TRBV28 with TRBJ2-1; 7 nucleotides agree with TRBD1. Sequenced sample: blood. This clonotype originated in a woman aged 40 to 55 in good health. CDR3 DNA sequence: TGTGCCAGCAGGACAGGGTCCCCACAATACAATGAGCAGTTCTTC. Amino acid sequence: CASRTGSPQYNEQFF.